The clone carrying this T cell receptor beta chain was seen a single time. Its target is unknown. V lost 5 bases and J lost 8, with 15 bases in between. The CDR3 length is 13 residues. Germline-derived CDR1 and CDR2 are MDHEN and SYDVKM. This entry is derived from a study of T cells in localized non-small cell lung cancer. Study-level results: Without multi-region sequencing, intratumor heterogeneity could not be excluded. Higher blood T cell density went with longer overall survival. The greatest T cell clonality was found in uninvolved adjacent lung (higher than in tumor). In adjacent lung appeared a median around 59 of the top 100 tumor clones.

The table came from immunoSEQ multiplex PCR; TCRdb's copy has only in-frame clones and leaves some out. Among 90,000 or so clones listed, 87% were seen once. The chain combines TRBV28 with TRBJ1-2; D remains unclear. The sequence came from a man aged 40 to 69 with stage I squamous cell lung carcinoma. The sequences come from peripheral blood, collected before any cancer treatment. CDR3 nucleotides: TGTGCCAGCAGTCCGGGGAGGCCCCAGGGCTACACCTTC. Protein product: CASSPGRPQGYTF.